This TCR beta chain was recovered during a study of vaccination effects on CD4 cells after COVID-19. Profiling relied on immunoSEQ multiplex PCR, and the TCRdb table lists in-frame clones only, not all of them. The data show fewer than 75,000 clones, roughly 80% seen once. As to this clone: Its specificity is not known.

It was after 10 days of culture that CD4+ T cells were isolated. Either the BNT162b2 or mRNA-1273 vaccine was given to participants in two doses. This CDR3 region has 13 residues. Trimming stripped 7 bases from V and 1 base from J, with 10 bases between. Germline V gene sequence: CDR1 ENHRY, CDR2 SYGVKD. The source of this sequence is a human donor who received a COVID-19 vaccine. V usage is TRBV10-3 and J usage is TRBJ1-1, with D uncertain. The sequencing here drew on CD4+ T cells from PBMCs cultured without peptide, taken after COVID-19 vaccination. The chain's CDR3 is CAITRTGNTEAFF. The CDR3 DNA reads TGTGCCATCACTCGGACGGGGAACACTGAAGCTTTCTTT.